This TCR beta chain was found in a study of control samples from healthy donors and cancer patients. Some clones are missing from TCRdb's copy, which holds only in-frame ones; the method was immunoSEQ multiplex PCR. The repertoire includes roughly 120,000 clones, around 96% of them detected once, and about 4% sits in the top ten. V lost 5 bases and J 3 bases, leaving 11 bases between the germline ends. The germline V gene encodes CDR1 SEHNR and CDR2 FQNEAQ (reference sequence). There are 13 residues in the CDR3. The V gene is TRBV7-9, the J gene TRBJ2-7; D may be TRBD1 (6 bases). The specimen sequenced was blood. This TCR was recovered from a man younger than 40 in good health. CDR3 sequence (DNA): TGTGCCAGCAGCCACAGGGCGGGCTACGAGCAGTACTTC. The encoded protein is CASSHRAGYEQYF.